The source of this T cell receptor beta chain is a study of blood T cell repertoires in COVID-19. Sequencing used immunoSEQ multiplex PCR; TCRdb keeps in-frame clones, though not all of them. The profile shows more than 120,000 clones, 80% to 90% of them singletons. This clone has only a few counts. The germline V gene has CDR1 MGHRA and CDR2 YSYEKL. V was pared by 0 bases and J by 9 bases, with 15 bases between. This CDR3 comprises 15 residues. The chain is built from TRBV4-1 and TRBJ1-5; D is perhaps TRBD1 (5 bases). The sample taken for sequencing was peripheral blood. The sequence was obtained from a human donor with acute or convalescent COVID-19. The donor label of this sample is uncertain. The CDR3 DNA reads TGCGCCAGCAGCCAAGAAATCCAGGGAGGAAGGCCCCAGCATTTT. Translating gives CASSQEIQGGRPQHF.